This passage covers 9 T cell receptor beta chains from one sample sequenced in a study of GPR56 and killer-like receptors on CD4 memory cells. TCRdb reprocessed the reads and keeps a single row for each CDR3 protein, giving no DNA. This sample contains roughly 43 distinct CDR3 sequences. Five CD4+ populations, defined by killer cell lectin-like receptor and GPR56 markers, were sorted by FACS. The sample consisted of memory CD4+ T cells from blood. The receptor source for this set is a human donor in good health.

V usage is TRBV5-6 and J usage is TRBJ1-6. The CDR3 sequence is 16 residues long. Germline-derived CDR1 and CDR2 are SGHDT and YYEEEE. The CDR3 loop reads CASSLGREPNNSPLHF.

By frequency, this clonotype registers medium-sized. This chain joins TRBV9 and TRBJ2-2; TCRdb returns TRBD1, unconfirmable since there is no DNA. Germline lookup yields CDR1 SGDLS and CDR2 YYNGEE. The CDR3 has 13 amino acids. CDR3: CASTQGNTGELFF. Complete variable domain (other parts from reference TRBV9 and TRBJ2-2): DSGVTQTPKHLITATGQRVTLRCSPRSGDLSVYWYQQSLDQGLQFLIQYYNGEERAKGNILERFSAQQFPDLHSELNLSSLELGDSALYFCASTQGNTGELFFGEGSRLTVL.

This chain uses TRBV6-1 with TRBJ1-1. The CDR3 is 13 amino acids. Germline V lookup: CDR1 MNHNS, CDR2 SASEGT. The chain's CDR3 is CASRDHAGTEAFF.

This chain uses TRBV13 with TRBJ2-5. The CDR3 consists of 13 residues. Germline assignment: CDR1 PRHDT and CDR2 FYEKMQ (reference sequence). The CDR3 protein is CASSLGRRETQYF. Full variable domain (remainder filled in from reference TRBV13 and TRBJ2-5): AAGVIQSPRHLIKEKRETATLKCYPIPRHDTVYWYQQGPGQDPQFLISFYEKMQSDKGSIPDRFSAQQFSDYHSELNMSSLELGDSALYFCASSLGRRETQYFGPGTRLLVL.

Measured by frequency, this clonotype is medium-sized. V and J are TRBV15 and TRBJ1-1. This CDR3 is 14 amino acids long. Germline loops: CDR1 LNHNV, CDR2 YYDKDF (reference sequence). The CDR3 loop is CATSRDHAGTEAFF.

The V gene is TRBV15, the J gene TRBJ1-2. The CDR3 consists of 13 residues. In germline, CDR1 is LNHNV, CDR2 YYDKDF (reference sequence). The CDR3 protein is CATRDYALSGYTF.

The V and J genes are TRBV6-1 and TRBJ1-1. Germline loops: CDR1 MNHNS, CDR2 SASEGT. The CDR3 length is 12 residues. The CDR3 reads CASRDRPSEAFF.

By frequency, this clonotype registers medium-sized. The chain couples TRBV6-5 to TRBJ2-7. This CDR3 is 11 amino acids long. Germline assignment: CDR1 MNHEY and CDR2 SVGAGI. CDR3 region: CASSSPYEQYF.

According to its frequency, this clonotype is medium-sized. The chain links TRBV27 to TRBJ1-2. The CDR3 is made up of 13 amino acids. Germline V gives CDR1 MNHEY, CDR2 SMNVEV (reference sequence). This CDR3 is CASSPDGNYGYTF.